This T cell receptor (beta chain) was identified in a study of shared clonotypes between healthy human individuals (dated by TCRdb to the early 2020s). Study-wide context: Three men and a couple of women, aged 18 to 49 years, made up the cohort. Per donor, three plates each were used for CD4 naive and CD4 memory, two for CD8 naive, and one for CD8 memory. Each donor's leukapheresis produced roughly between roughly 0.85 and 9.5 billion PBMCs. Different laboratories and diverse techniques were used to prepare libraries and sequence TCR repertoires, to increase sequencing depth and limit assay-specific biases. To estimate repertoire size and how much clonotype sharing occurs between individuals, the study deeply sequenced the blood TCR repertoires of roughly 5 healthy adults. Study-wide findings and limitations: Approximately 5% of naive CD4, 3% to 4% of naive CD8, approximately 2.2% of memory CD4, and roughly 0.4% of memory CD8 clonotypes were shared across several donors. Sampling was limited to blood, and TCR repertoires in tissue likely differ from TCR repertoires in blood. Based on pairwise subsampling, the degree of clonotype sharing among donors was expected to be affected by sequencing depth. The genetic and exposure-history diversity represented was limited by the small number of donors. Incomplete sequencing was indicated by rarefaction of sorted-subset datasets, despite the large sequencing depth. Higher generation probabilities were observed for clonotypes shared by all four sorted-subset donors than for non-shared clonotypes. Larger estimated clonotype richness was generally found for naive subsets than for memory subsets.

Comments on this clone: The specificity of this receptor is unknown. At one end, the junction sequence differs from germline, possibly due to a read error.

Using the deep immunoSEQ assay, TCR CDR3 regions were amplified from genomic DNA by multiplex PCR. Genomic DNA extracted from each cell subset was distributed evenly over all wells of several immunoSEQ 96-well plates, and each plate served as one replicate. For sorted subsets, approximately 200 ng of genomic DNA, equivalent to 30,000 or so T cell genomes, went into each replicate PCR. The purified libraries were quantified using a Qubit 3.0 fluorometer, sized with a Bioanalyzer 2100, and then quantified again using the KAPA Library Quantification kit. Every immunoSEQ 96-well plate was sequenced on a dedicated single-read 150-cycle Illumina NextSeq 550 flow cell. Per the source publication's procedure: Because the immunoSEQ output included only junctional sequences and no quality scores, the filtering could not be the same as the filtering used for full-length reads. To assign V/J genes and CDR3, sequences were annotated using PyIR, a Python wrapper for IgBLAST v1.9, with IMGT germline references. Reads with weak V/J assignments (E-value above 1e-6), missing CDR3, stop codons, out-of-frame junctions, or ambiguous translated residues were removed. A V3J clonotype was defined by an identical inferred V gene, J gene, and CDR3 amino acid sequence. Percentage overlap between repertoires was computed as shared unique clonotypes divided by the size of the smaller repertoire. Repertoire richness was assessed with RTK rarefaction, the Chao1 estimator, and Recon v2.1 estimates of unobserved clonotypes. For all TCRbeta clonotypes obtained by the gDNA method from a handful of donors, generation probabilities were computed with OLGA. TCRdb limited this immuneACCESS table to in-frame rearrangements with V and J called. A share of clones is missing; checked studies link under half to unresolved V genes, and the rest is unexplained. That table furnishes V, J and clone size, whereas the DNA furnished D and trimming. Across this sample there are approximately 980,000 clones, with more than 75% seen only once. The ten largest clones take up approximately 1.5% of the sample.

The CDR3 sequence holds 14 residues, the cysteine and phenylalanine included. The read is trimmed to its CDR3 DNA, 42 bases read in frame from base 1. CDR1 and CDR2, per the germline V gene (reference sequence), are SSHAT and FNYEAQ. Donors were healthy HIV-negative adults with no recently reported acute infections or vaccinations. Every donor was a Caucasian adult living in Nashville, Tennessee, USA. CD4+ T cells were enriched by magnetic negative selection; naive cells were then positively selected on CD45RA, and the negative fraction formed the memory subset. After blood collection by leukapheresis, PBMCs were isolated using Ficoll-Histopaque density gradient centrifugation and then cryopreserved in the vapor phase of liquid nitrogen. Analytical flow cytometry was used to check the purity and quantity of each magnetically sorted T cell population. Genomic DNA was isolated from each sorted fraction and quantified by UV absorbance on a Nanodrop 2000c.

The sequencing sample was made of memory CD4+ T cells sorted from blood. The sample's cell subset or site label is to be understood as: CD45RA-negative fraction. This TCR derives from a man between 18 and 35 years old in good health. The chain links TRBV7-7 with TRBJ2-3; the junction holds 8 bases that match TRBD2. In nucleotides, the sequence is TGTGCTAGCAGCTTAGGGACTAGTATGAATACGCAGTATTTT. This encodes CASSLGTSMNTQYF.